Sequencing of this T cell receptor beta chain was carried out in a study of T-cell reconstitution after alpha-beta-depleted transplantation in children. The sample holds one count of this clonotype. The TCRbeta library was prepared with unique molecular identifiers. TCRdb re-called the PCR reads through MiXCR, storing one row per CDR3 protein. Of around 480,000 distinct CDR3 sequences listed, around a third are singletons. The CDR3 is 19 amino acids. Germline CDR1 and CDR2: MNHNS and SASEGT. J lost 9 bases, V lost 7 bases, and 20 bases had no gene match. This receptor was identified in a human donor who donated a stem cell graft to a child with aplastic anemia. The sample in question was PBMCs from the stem cell graft donor, obtained from the stem cell graft. This sequence joins TRBV6-1 and TRBJ2-1; 14 bases line up with TRBD2. CDR3 nucleotide sequence: TGTGCCAGCACCCCCAGGATGACTAGCGGGAGGGTCTCCGTTCCTGAGCAGTTCTTC. Protein sequence: CASTPRMTSGRVSVPEQFF.